These 10 T cell receptor beta chains share one sample of origin, sequenced in a study of blood T cell repertoires in COVID-19. The repertoire was sequenced with immunoSEQ multiplex PCR; TCRdb's copy has only in-frame clones and lacks some. The repertoire has a few hundred thousand clones, around 84% of them found once; the top ten carry roughly 5.6%. Sequencing input: peripheral blood. The source of these receptors is a woman aged 55 to 70 with COVID-19, enrolled during active disease.

The J gene is TRBJ2-5, the V gene TRBV27; 9 bases are a match to TRBD2. V lost 5 bases, J lost 1 base, and 8 bases stayed unmatched. The CDR3 has 16 amino acids. Germline V gives CDR1 MNHEY, CDR2 SMNVEV (reference sequence). The CDR3 region is CASSLLSSGTQETQYF. DNA for the CDR3: TGTGCCAGCAGTCTCCTGTCTAGCGGGACCCAAGAGACCCAGTACTTC.

The chain has TRBV28 and TRBJ1-2; D unclear. Germline CDR1 is MDHEN and CDR2 is SYDVKM. The germline V and J ends were trimmed by 6 bases and 4 bases, with 15 bases remaining between them. CDR3 length: 14 residues. The CDR3 DNA follows: TGTGCCAGCAGCCTAGGAGGCCCTCCCTATGGCTACACCTTC. Encoded protein: CASSLGGPPYGYTF.

About this clone: An end of the junction differs from the germline gene, which may be a read error. The rearrangement uses TRBV5-1 and TRBJ2-2; D possibly corresponds to TRBD2 (5 bases). This CDR3 contains 13 residues. The germline V gene encodes CDR1 SGHRS and CDR2 YFSETQ. This CDR3 reads CASSPTQSGELFF. DNA of the CDR3: TGCGCCAGCAGCCCTACACAATCCGGGGAGTTGTTTTTT.

This chain links TRBV30 with TRBJ2-2; D is ambiguous. V lost 1 base to trimming and J lost 7 bases, with 13 bases between them. The CDR3 sequence is 14 residues long. Per germline, CDR1 GTSNPN and CDR2 SVGIG (reference sequence). CDR3 in DNA: TGTGCCTGGAGTGGTTATTGGGCTAACGGGGAGCTGTTTTTT. The encoded protein is CAWSGYWANGELFF.

The gene calls are TRBV6-5 and TRBJ2-1; D might be TRBD2 (5 bases). The CDR3 has 13 amino acids. CDR1 is MNHEY and CDR2 is SVGAGI in the germline V gene. V lost 6 bases and J 4 bases, leaving 10 bases between the germline ends. The CDR3 reads CASSDYQYNEQFF. The CDR3 coding sequence is TGTGCCAGCAGCGACTACCAATACAATGAGCAGTTCTTC.

The chain joins TRBV4-1 to TRBJ2-1, with TRBD2 identical over 10 bases. V dropped 2 bases and J dropped 12; count of bases not matched to a gene: 16. The CDR3 loop spans 17 amino acids. Germline V lookup: CDR1 MGHRA, CDR2 YSYEKL. The CDR3 nucleotides read TGCGCCAGCAGCCAAACAGATACTAGCGGGAAGGCGGGGGGGCAGTTCTTC. Its translation is CASSQTDTSGKAGGQFF.

The V and J genes are TRBV3-1 (or the pseudogene TRBV3-2) and TRBJ1-1; TRBD1 matches at 10 bases. The CDR3 sequence is 14 residues long. Trimming took 3 bases from V and 4 from J; bases not matched to a gene: 2. Germline V lookup: CDR1 LGHDT, CDR2 YNNKEL (reference sequence). The CDR3 spells CASSHGQGGTEAFF. CDR3 coding DNA: TGTGCCAGCAGCCACGGACAGGGGGGCACTGAAGCTTTCTTT.

V usage is TRBV7-2 and J usage is TRBJ1-4, with D unclear. V lost 5 bases and J lost 8, with 12 bases in between. The CDR3 has 13 residues. Germline loops: CDR1 SGHTA, CDR2 FQGNSA. CDR3 nucleotide sequence: TGTGCCAGCAGCAAGGACCCGGGGGAAAAACTGTTTTTT. This sequence encodes CASSKDPGEKLFF.

The chain combines TRBV28 with TRBJ1-2, with 8 bases that match TRBD1. CDR1 is MDHEN and CDR2 is SYDVKM in the germline V gene. V lost 2 bases to trimming and J lost 6 bases; unmatched junction nucleotides: 2. The CDR3 has 13 residues. The CDR3 is CASSLQGAHGYTF. For the CDR3, the DNA is TGTGCCAGCAGTTTACAGGGGGCGCATGGCTACACCTTC.

The chain combines TRBV6-1 with TRBJ2-7; the match to TRBD1 covers 11 bases. Germline-derived CDR1 and CDR2 are MNHNS and SASEGT. This CDR3 spans 16 amino acids. With V trimmed by 4 bases and J by 6 bases, 11 bases remained unmatched. CDR3: CASSALAGQGASEQYF. CDR3 in DNA: TGTGCCAGCAGTGCTCTCGCCGGACAGGGGGCGTCCGAGCAGTACTTC.